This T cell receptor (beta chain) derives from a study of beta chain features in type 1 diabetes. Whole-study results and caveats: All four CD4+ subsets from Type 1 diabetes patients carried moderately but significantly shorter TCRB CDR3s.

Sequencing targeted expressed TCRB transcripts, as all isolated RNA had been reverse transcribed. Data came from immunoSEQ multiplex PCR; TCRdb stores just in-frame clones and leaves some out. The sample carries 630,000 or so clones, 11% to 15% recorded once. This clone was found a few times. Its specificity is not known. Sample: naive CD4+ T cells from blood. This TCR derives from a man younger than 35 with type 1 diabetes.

CDR3 in amino acids: CASIGRIGREQYF. The DNA of the CDR3 is TGTGCCAGCATCGGGAGAATCGGTCGCGAGCAGTACTTC. The rearrangement links TRBV2 to TRBJ2-7; D perhaps matches TRBD2 (6 bases). V lost 7 bases and J 6 bases, leaving 16 bases between the germline ends. Germline CDR1 and CDR2: SNHLY and FYNNEI. This CDR3 contains 13 residues.